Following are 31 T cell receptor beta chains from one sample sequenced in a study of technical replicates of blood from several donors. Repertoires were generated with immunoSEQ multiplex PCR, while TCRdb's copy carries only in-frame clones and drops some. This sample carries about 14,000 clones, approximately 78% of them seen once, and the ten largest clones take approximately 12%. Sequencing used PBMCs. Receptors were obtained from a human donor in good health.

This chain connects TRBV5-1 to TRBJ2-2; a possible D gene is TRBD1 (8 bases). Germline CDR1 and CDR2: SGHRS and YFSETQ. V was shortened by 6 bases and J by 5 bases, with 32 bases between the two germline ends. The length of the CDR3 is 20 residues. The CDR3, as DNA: TGCGCCAGCAAACCCTCGCCAGGGAGGACAGGGAGGGTACATACCGGGGAGCTGTTTTTT. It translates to CASKPSPGRTGRVHTGELFF. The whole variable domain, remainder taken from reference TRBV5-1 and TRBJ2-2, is KAGVTQTPRYLIKTRGQQVTLSCSPISGHRSVSWYQQTPGQGLQFLFEYFSETQRNKGNFPGRFSGRQFSNSRSEMNVSTLELGDSALYLCASKPSPGRTGRVHTGELFFGEGSRLTVL.

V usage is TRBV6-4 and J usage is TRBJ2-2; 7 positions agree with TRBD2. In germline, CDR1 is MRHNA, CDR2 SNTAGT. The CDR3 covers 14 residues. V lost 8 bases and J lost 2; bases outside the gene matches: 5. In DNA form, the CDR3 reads TGTGCCAGCGGCAGCGGGGAAAACACCGGGGAGCTGTTTTTT. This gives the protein CASGSGENTGELFF.

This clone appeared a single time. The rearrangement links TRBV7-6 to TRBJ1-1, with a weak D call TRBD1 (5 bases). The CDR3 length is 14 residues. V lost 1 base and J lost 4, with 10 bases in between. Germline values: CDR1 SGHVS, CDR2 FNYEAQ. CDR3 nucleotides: TGTGCCAGCAGCTTAGTACAGGTCGGCACTGAAGCTTTCTTT. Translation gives CASSLVQVGTEAFF.

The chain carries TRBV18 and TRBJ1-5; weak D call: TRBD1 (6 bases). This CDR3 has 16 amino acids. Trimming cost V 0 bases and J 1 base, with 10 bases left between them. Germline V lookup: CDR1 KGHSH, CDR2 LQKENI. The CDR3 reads CASSPPSQGSNQPQHF. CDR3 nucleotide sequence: TGTGCCAGCTCACCACCGTCCCAGGGGAGCAATCAGCCCCAGCATTTT.

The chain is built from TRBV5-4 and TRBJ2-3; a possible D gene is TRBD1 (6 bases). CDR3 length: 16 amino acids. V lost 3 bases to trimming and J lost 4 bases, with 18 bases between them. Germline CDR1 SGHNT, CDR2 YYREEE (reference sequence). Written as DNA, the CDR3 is TGTGCCAGCAGCTATACAGGGTTAGTCACGTCAGATACGCAGTATTTT. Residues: CASSYTGLVTSDTQYF.

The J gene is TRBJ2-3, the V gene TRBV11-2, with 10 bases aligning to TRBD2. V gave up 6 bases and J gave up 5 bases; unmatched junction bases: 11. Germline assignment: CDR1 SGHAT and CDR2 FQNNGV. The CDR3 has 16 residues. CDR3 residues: CASSSPWSSGRDTQYF. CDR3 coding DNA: TGTGCCAGCAGTTCTCCTTGGTCTAGCGGGAGAGATACGCAGTATTTT.

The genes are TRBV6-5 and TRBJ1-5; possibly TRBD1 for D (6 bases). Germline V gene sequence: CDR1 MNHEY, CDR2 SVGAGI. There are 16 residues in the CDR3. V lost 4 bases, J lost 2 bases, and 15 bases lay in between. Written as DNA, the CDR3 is TGTGCCAGCAGTTTACAGGGTGCCGGGGGCAATCAGCCCCAGCATTTT. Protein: CASSLQGAGGNQPQHF.

CDR3 amino acids: CASSPLRGGGEQYF. CDR3 bases: TGTGCCAGCAGCCCCCTAAGGGGGGGAGGCGAGCAGTACTTC. The gene calls are TRBV7-9 and TRBJ2-7; perhaps TRBD2 as D (7 bases). Trimming shortened V by 5 bases and J by 6 bases, and 17 bases separated the two germline ends. The germline V gene encodes CDR1 SEHNR and CDR2 FQNEAQ (reference sequence). The CDR3 is 14 amino acids.

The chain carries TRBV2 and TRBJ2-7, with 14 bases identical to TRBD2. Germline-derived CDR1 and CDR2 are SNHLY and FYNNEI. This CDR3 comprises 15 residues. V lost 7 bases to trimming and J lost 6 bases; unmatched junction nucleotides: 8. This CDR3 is CASTVTSGRAGEQYF. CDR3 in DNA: TGTGCCAGCACCGTGACTAGCGGGAGGGCCGGCGAGCAGTACTTC.

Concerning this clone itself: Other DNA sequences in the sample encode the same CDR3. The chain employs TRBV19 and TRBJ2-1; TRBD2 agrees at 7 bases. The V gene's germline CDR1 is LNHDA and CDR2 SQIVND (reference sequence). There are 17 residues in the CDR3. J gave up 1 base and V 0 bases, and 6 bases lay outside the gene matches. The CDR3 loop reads CASSIDLASGSYNEQFF. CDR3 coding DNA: TGTGCCAGTAGTATAGATCTGGCTAGCGGTTCCTACAATGAGCAGTTCTTC.

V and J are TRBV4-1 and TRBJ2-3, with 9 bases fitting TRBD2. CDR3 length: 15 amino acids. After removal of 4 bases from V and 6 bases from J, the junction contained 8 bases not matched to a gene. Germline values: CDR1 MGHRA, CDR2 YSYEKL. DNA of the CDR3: TGCGCCAGCAGCCCGGAGGAGAGCGGGAGGGATACGCAGTATTTT. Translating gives CASSPEESGRDTQYF.

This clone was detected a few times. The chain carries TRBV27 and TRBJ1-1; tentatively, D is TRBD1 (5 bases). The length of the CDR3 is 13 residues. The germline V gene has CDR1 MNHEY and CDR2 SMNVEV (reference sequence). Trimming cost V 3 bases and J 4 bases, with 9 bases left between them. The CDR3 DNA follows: TGTGCCAGCAGTTTTTTGGGGGGCACTGAAGCTTTCTTT. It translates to CASSFLGGTEAFF.

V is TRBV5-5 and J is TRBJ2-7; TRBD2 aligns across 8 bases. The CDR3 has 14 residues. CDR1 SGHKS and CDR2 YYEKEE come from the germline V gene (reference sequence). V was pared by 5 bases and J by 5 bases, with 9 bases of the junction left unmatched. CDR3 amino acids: CASRVAGGTNEQYF. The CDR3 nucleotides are TGTGCCAGCAGGGTGGCGGGAGGAACCAACGAGCAGTACTTC.

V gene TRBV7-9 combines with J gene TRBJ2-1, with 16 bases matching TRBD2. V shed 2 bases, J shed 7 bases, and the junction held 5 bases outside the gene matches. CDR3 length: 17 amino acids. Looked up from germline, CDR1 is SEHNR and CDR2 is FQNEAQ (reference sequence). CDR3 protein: CASSLSGTSGRVNEQFF. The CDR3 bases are TGTGCCAGCAGCTTAAGCGGGACTAGCGGGAGGGTGAATGAGCAGTTCTTC.

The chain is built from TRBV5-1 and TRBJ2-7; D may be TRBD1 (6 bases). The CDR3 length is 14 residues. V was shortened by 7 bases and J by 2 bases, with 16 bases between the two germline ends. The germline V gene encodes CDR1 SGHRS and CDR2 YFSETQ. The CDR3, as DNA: TGCGCCAGCGCAGGGGTCACCGCAGCCTACGAGCAGTACTTC. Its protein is CASAGVTAAYEQYF.

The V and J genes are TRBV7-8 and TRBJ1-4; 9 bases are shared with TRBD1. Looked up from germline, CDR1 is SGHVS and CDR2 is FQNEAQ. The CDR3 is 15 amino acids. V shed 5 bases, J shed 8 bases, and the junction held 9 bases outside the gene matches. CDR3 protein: CASSLSGTGREKLFF. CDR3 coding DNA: TGTGCCAGCAGCCTATCCGGGACAGGGAGGGAAAAACTGTTTTTT.

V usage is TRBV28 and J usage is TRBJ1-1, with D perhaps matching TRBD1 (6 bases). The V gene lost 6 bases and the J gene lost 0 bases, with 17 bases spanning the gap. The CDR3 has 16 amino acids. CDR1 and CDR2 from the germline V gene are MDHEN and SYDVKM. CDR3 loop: CASRGASSQVNTEAFF. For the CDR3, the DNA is TGTGCCAGCAGGGGGGCCAGCAGTCAGGTGAACACTGAAGCTTTCTTT. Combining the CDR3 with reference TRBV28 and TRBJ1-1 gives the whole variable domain DVKVTQSSRYLVKRTGEKVFLECVQDMDHENMFWYRQDPGLGLRLIYFSYDVKMKEKGDIPEGYSVSREKKERFSLILESASTNQTSMYLCASRGASSQVNTEAFFGQGTRLTVV.

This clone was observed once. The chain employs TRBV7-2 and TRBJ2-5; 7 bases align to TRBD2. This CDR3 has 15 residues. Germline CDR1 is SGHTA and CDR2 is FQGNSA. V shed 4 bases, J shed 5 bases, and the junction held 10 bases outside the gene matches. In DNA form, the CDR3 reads TGTGCCAGCAGCTCTAGAGCGGGAAGGTTTGAGACCCAGTACTTC. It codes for CASSSRAGRFETQYF.

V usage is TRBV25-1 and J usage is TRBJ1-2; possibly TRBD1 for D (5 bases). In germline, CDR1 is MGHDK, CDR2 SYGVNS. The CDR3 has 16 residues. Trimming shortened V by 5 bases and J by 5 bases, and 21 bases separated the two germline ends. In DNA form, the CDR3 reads TGTGCCAGCAGTTCGGGGGGTACTCAAGGGGCATATGGCTACACCTTC. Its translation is CASSSGGTQGAYGYTF.

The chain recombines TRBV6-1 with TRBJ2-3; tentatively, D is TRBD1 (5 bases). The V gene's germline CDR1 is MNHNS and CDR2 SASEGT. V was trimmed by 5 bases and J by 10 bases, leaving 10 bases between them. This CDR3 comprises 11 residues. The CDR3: CASSPRGPQYF. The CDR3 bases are TGTGCCAGCAGTCCTAGGGGTCCGCAGTATTTT.

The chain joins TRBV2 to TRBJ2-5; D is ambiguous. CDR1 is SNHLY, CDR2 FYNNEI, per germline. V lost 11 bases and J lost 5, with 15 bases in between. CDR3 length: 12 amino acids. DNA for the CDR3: TGTGCCGCAATGCAACCCCGGGAGACCCAGTACTTC. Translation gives CAAMQPRETQYF.

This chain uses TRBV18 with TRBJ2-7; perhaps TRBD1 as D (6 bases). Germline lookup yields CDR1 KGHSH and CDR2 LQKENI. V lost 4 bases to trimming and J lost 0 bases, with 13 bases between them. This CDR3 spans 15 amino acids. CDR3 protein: CASSLTGQDSYEQYF. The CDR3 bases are TGTGCCAGCTCACTTACGGGACAAGACTCCTACGAGCAGTACTTC.

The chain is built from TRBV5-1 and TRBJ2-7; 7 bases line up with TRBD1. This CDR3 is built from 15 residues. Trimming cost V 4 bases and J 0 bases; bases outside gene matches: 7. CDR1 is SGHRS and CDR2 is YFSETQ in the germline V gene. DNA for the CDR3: TGCGCCAGCAGCCTGGGACAGATTAGCTCCTACGAGCAGTACTTC. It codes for CASSLGQISSYEQYF. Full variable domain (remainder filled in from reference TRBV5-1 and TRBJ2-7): KAGVTQTPRYLIKTRGQQVTLSCSPISGHRSVSWYQQTPGQGLQFLFEYFSETQRNKGNFPGRFSGRQFSNSRSEMNVSTLELGDSALYLCASSLGQISSYEQYFGPGTRLTVT.

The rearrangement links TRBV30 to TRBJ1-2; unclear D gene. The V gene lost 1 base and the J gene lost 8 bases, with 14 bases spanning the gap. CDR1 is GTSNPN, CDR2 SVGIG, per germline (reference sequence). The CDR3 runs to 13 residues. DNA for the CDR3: TGTGCCTGGAGTGGAGACATAGGCTGGGGCTACACCTTC. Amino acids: CAWSGDIGWGYTF.

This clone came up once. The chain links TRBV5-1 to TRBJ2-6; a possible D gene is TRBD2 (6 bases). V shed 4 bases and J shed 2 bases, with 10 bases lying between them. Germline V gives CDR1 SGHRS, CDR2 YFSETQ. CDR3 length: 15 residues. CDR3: CASSLTGAGANVLTF. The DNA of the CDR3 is TGCGCCAGCAGCCTCACGGGGGCTGGGGCCAACGTCCTGACTTTC.

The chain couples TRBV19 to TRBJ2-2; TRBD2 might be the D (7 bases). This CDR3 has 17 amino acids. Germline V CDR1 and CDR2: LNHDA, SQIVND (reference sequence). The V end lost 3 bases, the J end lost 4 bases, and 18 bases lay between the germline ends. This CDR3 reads CASSIRLGGAATGELFF. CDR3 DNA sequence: TGTGCCAGTAGTATTCGGTTGGGGGGGGCGGCCACCGGGGAGCTGTTTTTT. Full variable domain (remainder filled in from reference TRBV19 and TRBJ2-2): DGGITQSPKYLFRKEGQNVTLSCEQNLNHDAMYWYRQDPGQGLRLIYYSQIVNDFQKGDIAEGYSVSREKKESFPLTVTSAQKNPTAFYLCASSIRLGGAATGELFFGEGSRLTVL.

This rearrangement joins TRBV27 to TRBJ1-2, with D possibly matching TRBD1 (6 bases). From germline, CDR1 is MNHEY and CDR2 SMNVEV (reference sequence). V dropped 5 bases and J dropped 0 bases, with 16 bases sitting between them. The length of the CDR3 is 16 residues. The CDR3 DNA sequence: TGTGCCAGCAGTCCCCTGGACAGCGACGCTAACTATGGCTACACCTTC. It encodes CASSPLDSDANYGYTF.

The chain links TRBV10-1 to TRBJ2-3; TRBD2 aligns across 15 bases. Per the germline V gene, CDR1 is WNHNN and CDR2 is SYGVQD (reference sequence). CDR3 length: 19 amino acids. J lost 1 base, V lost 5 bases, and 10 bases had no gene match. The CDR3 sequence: CASSPGLAGGPRGTDTQYF. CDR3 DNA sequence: TGCGCCAGCAGTCCTGGACTAGCGGGAGGGCCCCGGGGCACAGATACGCAGTATTTT.

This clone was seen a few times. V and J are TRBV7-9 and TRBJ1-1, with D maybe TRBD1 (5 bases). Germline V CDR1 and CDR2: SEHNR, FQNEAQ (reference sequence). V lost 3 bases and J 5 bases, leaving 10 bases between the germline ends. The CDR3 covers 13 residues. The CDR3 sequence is CASSFGTRTEAFF. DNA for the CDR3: TGTGCCAGCAGCTTTGGGACTAGAACTGAAGCTTTCTTT.

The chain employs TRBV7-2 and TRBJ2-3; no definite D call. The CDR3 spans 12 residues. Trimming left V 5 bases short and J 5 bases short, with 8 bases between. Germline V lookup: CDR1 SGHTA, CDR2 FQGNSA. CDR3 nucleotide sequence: TGTGCCAGCAGCGCGTATGGAGATACGCAGTATTTT. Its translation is CASSAYGDTQYF.

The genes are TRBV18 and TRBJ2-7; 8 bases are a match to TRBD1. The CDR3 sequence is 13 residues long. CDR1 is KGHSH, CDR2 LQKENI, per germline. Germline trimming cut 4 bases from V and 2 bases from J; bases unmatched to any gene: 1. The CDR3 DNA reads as TGTGCCAGCTCACAGGACAGGGCCTACGAGCAGTACTTC. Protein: CASSQDRAYEQYF.